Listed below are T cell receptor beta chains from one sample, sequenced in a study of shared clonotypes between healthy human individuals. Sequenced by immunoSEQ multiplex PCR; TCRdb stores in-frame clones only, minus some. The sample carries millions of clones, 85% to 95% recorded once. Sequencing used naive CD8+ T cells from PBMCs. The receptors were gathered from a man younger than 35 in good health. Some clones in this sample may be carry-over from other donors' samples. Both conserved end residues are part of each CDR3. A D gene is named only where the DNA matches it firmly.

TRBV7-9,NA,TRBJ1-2,CASTTGLYGYTF,TGTGCCAGCACGACCGGGCTCTATGGCTACACCTTC
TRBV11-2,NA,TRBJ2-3,CASSLVWGSTDTQYF,TGTGCCAGCAGCTTAGTATGGGGAAGCACAGATACGCAGTATTTT
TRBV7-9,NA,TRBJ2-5,CASSPIQHPWAQYF,TGTGCCAGCAGCCCCATTCAGCACCCCTGGGCCCAGTACTTC
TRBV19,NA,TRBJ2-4,CASSPVRSGPGHFQYF,TGTGCCAGTAGTCCAGTTAGGAGCGGCCCAGGACATTTTCAGTACTTC
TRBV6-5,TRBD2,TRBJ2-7,CASSYSVSSGSYEQYF,TGTGCCAGCAGTTACTCTGTCTCTAGCGGCTCCTACGAGCAGTACTTC
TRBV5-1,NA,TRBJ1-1,CASSWIRGNTEAFF,TGCGCCAGCAGCTGGATCAGGGGGAACACTGAAGCTTTCTTT
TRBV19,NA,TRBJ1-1,CASNDGVGFMNTEAFF,TGTGCCAGTAATGACGGCGTCGGATTTATGAACACTGAAGCTTTCTTT
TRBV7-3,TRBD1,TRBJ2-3,CASSSWDSGTDTQYF,TGTGCCAGCAGCTCTTGGGACAGCGGCACAGATACGCAGTATTTT
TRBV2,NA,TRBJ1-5,CASSDRGQPQHF,TGTGCCAGCAGTGACAGGGGTCAGCCCCAGCATTTT
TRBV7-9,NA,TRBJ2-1,CASSSPHGQFF,TGTGCCAGCAGCTCCCCCCACGGGCAGTTCTTC
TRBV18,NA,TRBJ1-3,CASSPYREPGNTIYF,TGTGCCAGCTCACCCTACAGGGAACCCGGAAACACCATATATTTT
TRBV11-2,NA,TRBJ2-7,CASSVSRVYEQYF,TGTGCCAGCAGCGTCTCCCGAGTCTACGAGCAGTACTTC
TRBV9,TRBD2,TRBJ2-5,CASSAGLALFQETQYF,TGTGCCAGCAGTGCGGGACTAGCGCTATTCCAAGAGACCCAGTACTTC
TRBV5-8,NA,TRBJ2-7,CASSPLWYSYEQYF,TGTGCCAGCAGCCCCTTATGGTATTCCTACGAGCAGTACTTC
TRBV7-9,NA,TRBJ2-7,CASSLGQLLSEQYF,TGTGCCAGCAGCTTAGGGCAGCTTCTCTCCGAGCAGTACTTC
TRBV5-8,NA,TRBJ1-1,CASSITWTEAFF,TGTGCCAGCAGCATTACGTGGACTGAAGCTTTCTTT